This TCR beta chain came from a study of radiation and T cells in renal cell carcinoma. Per the germline V gene, CDR1 is MDHEN and CDR2 is SYDVKM. The CDR3 spans 13 residues. V shed 3 bases and J shed 5 bases, with 10 bases lying between them. Noted time point: blood 2 weeks post-SBRT. The treatment is: 15 Gy SBRT to primary tumor, nephrectomy 4 weeks later. Clones were sequenced by immunoSEQ multiplex PCR, and TCRdb holds only the in-frame ones, with some missing. The repertoire includes 100,000 to 150,000 clones, 85% to 90% of them detected once, and approximately 6% sits in the top ten. This receptor was identified in a woman aged 70-85 years with renal cell carcinoma. The chain recombines TRBV28 with TRBJ1-1; D is uncertain. Sequenced material: blood, taken from a patient whose treatment included radiotherapy and nephrectomy. This CDR3 reads CASSFHGVTEAFF. The CDR3 DNA sequence: TGTGCCAGCAGTTTTCACGGGGTGACTGAAGCTTTCTTT.